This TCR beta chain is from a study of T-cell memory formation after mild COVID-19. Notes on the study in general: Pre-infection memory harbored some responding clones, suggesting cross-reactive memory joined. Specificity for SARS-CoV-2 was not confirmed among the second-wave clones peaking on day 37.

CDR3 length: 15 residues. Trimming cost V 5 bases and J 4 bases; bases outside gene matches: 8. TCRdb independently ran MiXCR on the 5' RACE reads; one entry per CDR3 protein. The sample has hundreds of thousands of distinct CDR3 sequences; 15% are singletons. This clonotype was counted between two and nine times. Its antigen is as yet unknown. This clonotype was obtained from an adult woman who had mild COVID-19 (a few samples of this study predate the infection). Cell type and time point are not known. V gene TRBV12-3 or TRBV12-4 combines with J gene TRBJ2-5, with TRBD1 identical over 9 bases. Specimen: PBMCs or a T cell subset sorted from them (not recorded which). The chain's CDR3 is CASSDTGGRVETQYF. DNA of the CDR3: TGTGCCAGCAGTGATACAGGGGGCAGGGTAGAGACCCAGTACTTC.